This T cell receptor beta chain originates from a study of T cells after yellow fever vaccination. At least ten counts were recorded for this clonotype. CDR3 length: 13 amino acids. From germline, CDR1 is MNHEY and CDR2 SVGEGT. Germline trimming cut 7 bases from V and 10 bases from J; bases unmatched to any gene: 8. Each CDR3 protein gets one entry after TCRdb re-called the 5' RACE reads with MiXCR. The data hold hundreds of thousands of distinct CDR3 sequences, with 12% observed a single time. The sample in question was PBMCs, obtained on the day of the yellow fever booster vaccination. The sequence was obtained from a man aged 30 to 39 who received the YFV17D yellow fever vaccine. The J gene is TRBJ2-1, the V gene TRBV6-2 or TRBV6-3; 9 bases align to TRBD2. The chain's CDR3 is CASNPSGTEEQFF. As DNA, the CDR3 is TGTGCCAGCAACCCTAGCGGGACGGAGGAGCAGTTCTTC.